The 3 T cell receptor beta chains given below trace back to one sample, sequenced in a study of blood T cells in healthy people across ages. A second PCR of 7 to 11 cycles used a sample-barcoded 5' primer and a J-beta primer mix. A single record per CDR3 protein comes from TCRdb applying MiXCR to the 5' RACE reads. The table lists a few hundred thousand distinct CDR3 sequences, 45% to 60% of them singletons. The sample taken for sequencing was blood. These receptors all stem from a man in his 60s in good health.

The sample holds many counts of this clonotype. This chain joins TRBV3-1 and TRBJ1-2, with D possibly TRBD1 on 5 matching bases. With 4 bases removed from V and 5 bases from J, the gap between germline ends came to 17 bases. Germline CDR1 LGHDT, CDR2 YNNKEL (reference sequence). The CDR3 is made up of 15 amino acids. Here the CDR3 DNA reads TGTGCCAGCAGCCCCGTCCCAGGGTCTCGGTATGGCTACACCTTC. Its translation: CASSPVPGSRYGYTF.

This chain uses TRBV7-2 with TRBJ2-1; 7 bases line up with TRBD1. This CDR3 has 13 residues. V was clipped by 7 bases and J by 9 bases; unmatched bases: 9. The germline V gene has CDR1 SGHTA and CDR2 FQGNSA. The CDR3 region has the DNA TGTGCCAGCACCTACGACAGGGTCGGTGAGCAGTTCTTC. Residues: CASTYDRVGEQFF.

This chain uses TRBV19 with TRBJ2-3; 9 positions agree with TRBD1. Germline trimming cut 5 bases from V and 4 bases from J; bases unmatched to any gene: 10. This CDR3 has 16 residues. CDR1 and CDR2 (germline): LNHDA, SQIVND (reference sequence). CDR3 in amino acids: CASSASGQGIADTQYF. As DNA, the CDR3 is TGTGCCAGTAGTGCCTCGGGACAGGGTATAGCAGATACGCAGTATTTT.